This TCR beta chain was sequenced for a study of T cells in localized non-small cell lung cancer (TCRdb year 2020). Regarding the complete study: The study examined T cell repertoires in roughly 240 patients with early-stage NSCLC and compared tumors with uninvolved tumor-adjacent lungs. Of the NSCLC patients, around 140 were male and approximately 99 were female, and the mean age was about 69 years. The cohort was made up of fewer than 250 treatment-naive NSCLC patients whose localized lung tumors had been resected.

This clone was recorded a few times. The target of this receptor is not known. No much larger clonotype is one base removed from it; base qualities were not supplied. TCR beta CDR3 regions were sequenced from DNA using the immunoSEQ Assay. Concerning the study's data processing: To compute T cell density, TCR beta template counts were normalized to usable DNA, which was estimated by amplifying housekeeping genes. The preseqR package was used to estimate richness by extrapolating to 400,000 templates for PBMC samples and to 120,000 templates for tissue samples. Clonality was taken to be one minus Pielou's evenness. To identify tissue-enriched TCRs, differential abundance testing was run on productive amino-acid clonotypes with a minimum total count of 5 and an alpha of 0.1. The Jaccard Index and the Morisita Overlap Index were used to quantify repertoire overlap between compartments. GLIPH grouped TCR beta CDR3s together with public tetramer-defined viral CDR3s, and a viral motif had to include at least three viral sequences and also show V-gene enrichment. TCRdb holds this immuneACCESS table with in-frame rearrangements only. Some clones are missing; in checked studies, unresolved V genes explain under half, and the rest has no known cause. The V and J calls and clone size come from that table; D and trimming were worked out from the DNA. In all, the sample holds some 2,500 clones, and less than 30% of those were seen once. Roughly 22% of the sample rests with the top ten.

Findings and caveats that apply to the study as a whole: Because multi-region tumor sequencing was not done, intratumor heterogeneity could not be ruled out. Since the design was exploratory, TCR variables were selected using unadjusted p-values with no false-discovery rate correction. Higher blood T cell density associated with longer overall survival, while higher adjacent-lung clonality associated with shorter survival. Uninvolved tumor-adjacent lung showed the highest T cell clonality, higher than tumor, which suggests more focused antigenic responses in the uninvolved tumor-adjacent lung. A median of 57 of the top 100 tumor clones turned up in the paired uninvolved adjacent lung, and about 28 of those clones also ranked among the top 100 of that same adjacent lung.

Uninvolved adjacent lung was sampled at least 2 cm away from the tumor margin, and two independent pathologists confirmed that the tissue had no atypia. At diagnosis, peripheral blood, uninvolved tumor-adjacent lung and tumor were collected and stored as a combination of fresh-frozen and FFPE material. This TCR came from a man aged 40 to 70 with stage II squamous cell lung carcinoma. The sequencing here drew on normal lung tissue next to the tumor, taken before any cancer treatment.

The CDR3 in this case is CASSLGPGGGSYGYTF. The DNA reads TGTGCCAGCAGTTTAGGGCCAGGGGGCGGCTCCTATGGCTACACCTTC. This chain joins TRBV28 to TRBJ1-2; 8 bases in the middle match TRBD1. CDR1 and CDR2 are drawn from the germline V gene: MDHEN, SYDVKM. Inclusive of the bounding cysteine and phenylalanine, the CDR3 is 16 residues long. The kept DNA is CDR3 alone, 48 bases in frame from the first base. Here V drops 2 bases and J drops 4 bases, and the junction holds 9 bases not matched to any gene.